One sample yielded the 15 T cell receptor beta chains listed below, sequenced in a study of T cell responses to AZD1222 COVID-19 vaccine. TCRdb's copy holds only in-frame clones and misses some; the assay was immunoSEQ multiplex PCR. The table records about 130,000 clones, 89% of them present only once. The specimen was peripheral blood, collected on day 0 of AZD1222 vaccination. The receptors stem from an adult in good health.

J is TRBJ1-1 and V is TRBV19; the match to TRBD1 covers 10 bases. The CDR3 covers 12 residues. CDR1 and CDR2 (germline): LNHDA, SQIVND (reference sequence). V was clipped by 6 bases and J by 8 bases; unmatched bases: 3. For the CDR3, the DNA is TGTGCCAGTAGGGAGACAGGGGGCGAAGCTTTCTTT. Translated, it gives CASRETGGEAFF. The full variable domain, in which reference TRBV19 and TRBJ1-1 provide the parts outside the CDR3, is DGGITQSPKYLFRKEGQNVTLSCEQNLNHDAMYWYRQDPGQGLRLIYYSQIVNDFQKGDIAEGYSVSREKKESFPLTVTSAQKNPTAFYLCASRETGGEAFFGQGTRLTVV.

The chain has TRBV28 and TRBJ1-5; possibly TRBD1 for D (5 bases). The CDR3 runs to 18 residues. The ends were cut back, 3 bases at V and 2 bases at J, with 20 bases in the middle. Germline lookup yields CDR1 MDHEN and CDR2 SYDVKM. The CDR3 DNA is TGTGCCAGCAGTTTGGCCCTTGGGGGAGGGGTCGGCAATCAGCCCCAGCATTTT. It specifies CASSLALGGGVGNQPQHF.

This chain joins TRBV7-8 and TRBJ1-2, with D possibly being TRBD1 (5 bases). The CDR3 is 16 residues long. In germline, CDR1 is SGHVS, CDR2 FQNEAQ. With 6 bases removed from V and 4 bases from J, the gap between germline ends came to 21 bases. The CDR3 reads CASSSPAGRPSYGYTF. CDR3 DNA: TGTGCCAGCAGTTCGCCTGCGGGACGGCCCTCCTATGGCTACACCTTC.

This chain uses TRBV6-5 with TRBJ2-7; D is unresolved. The ends were cut back, 8 bases at V and 2 bases at J, with 10 bases in the middle. Germline CDR1 reads MNHEY; CDR2 reads SVGAGI. CDR3 length equals 12 residues. CDR3 amino acids: CASGVSTYEQYF. The CDR3 nucleotides read TGTGCCAGCGGGGTTTCTACCTACGAGCAGTACTTC.

The V and J genes are TRBV27 and TRBJ1-2; TRBD1 is a possible D gene (6 bases). Trimming took 3 bases from V and 2 from J, leaving 22 bases between them. Germline CDR1 is MNHEY and CDR2 is SMNVEV (reference sequence). The CDR3 runs to 18 residues. The CDR3 DNA reads TGTGCCAGCAGTTTTCGCTCAGCGCGGGGGGGGCCAAACTATGGCTACACCTTC. This codes for CASSFRSARGGPNYGYTF.

This rearrangement joins TRBV18 to TRBJ2-7; 11 nucleotides align to TRBD1. This CDR3 contains 15 residues. Germline assignment: CDR1 KGHSH and CDR2 LQKENI. V was pared by 3 bases and J by 0 bases, with 1 base of the junction left unmatched. CDR3 sequence: CASSPGTGGSYEQYF. CDR3 in DNA: TGTGCCAGCTCACCCGGGACAGGGGGCTCCTACGAGCAGTACTTC.

The chain carries TRBV29-1 and TRBJ2-7; perhaps TRBD2 as D (6 bases). CDR3 size: 14 residues. Germline values: CDR1 SQVTM, CDR2 ANQGSEA. V was trimmed by 3 bases and J by 2 bases, leaving 14 bases between them. The DNA for the CDR3 is TGCAGCGTTGACACCGGGAGTGGGACCTACGAGCAGTACTTC. This translates into CSVDTGSGTYEQYF.

For the CDR3, the DNA is TGTGCCAGCAGCCTACAGGTAAACACTGAAGCTTTCTTT. It yields the protein CASSLQVNTEAFF. The rearrangement links TRBV7-9 to TRBJ1-1, with a possible D match to TRBD1 (5 bases). V was clipped by 5 bases and J by 2 bases, with 9 bases between them. The CDR3 has 13 residues. Germline V gives CDR1 SEHNR, CDR2 FQNEAQ (reference sequence).

V usage is TRBV3-1 (or the pseudogene TRBV3-2) and J usage is TRBJ2-1; either TRBD1 or TRBD2 may fit D (5 bases each). V was trimmed by 0 bases and J by 5 bases, leaving 14 bases between them. This CDR3 comprises 16 residues. From germline, CDR1 is LGHDT and CDR2 YNNKEL (reference sequence). CDR3 in DNA: TGTGCCAGCAGCCAAGACGCGGGCAGGGCCCACAATGAGCAGTTCTTC. Encoded protein: CASSQDAGRAHNEQFF.

The chain is built from TRBV29-1 and TRBJ2-5; D might be TRBD2 (5 bases). CDR3 length equals 15 residues. CDR1 is SQVTM and CDR2 is ANQGSEA in the germline V gene. V gave up 0 bases and J gave up 5 bases, with 16 bases separating them. CDR3 residues: CSVEDEPLQRETQYF. In nucleotides, the CDR3 is TGCAGCGTTGAAGATGAACCCTTACAGCGGGAGACCCAGTACTTC. Supplemented by reference TRBV29-1 and TRBJ2-5, the full variable domain reads SAVISQKPSRDICQRGTSLTIQCQVDSQVTMMFWYRQQPGQSLTLIATANQGSEATYESGFVIDKFPISRPNLTFSTLTVSNMSPEDSSIYLCSVEDEPLQRETQYFGPGTRLLVL.

The V call is TRBV19, the J call TRBJ1-5; 7 nucleotides align to TRBD1. The CDR3 has 12 residues. Germline CDR1 LNHDA, CDR2 SQIVND (reference sequence). This chain's CDR3 is CANQGGSRPQHF. Here the CDR3 DNA reads TGTGCTAATCAGGGGGGGAGTCGGCCCCAGCATTTT.

The CDR3 nucleotides read TGTGCCAGCAGCCCACCGGGAGCAACTAATGAAAAACTGTTTTTT. Amino acid sequence: CASSPPGATNEKLFF. J is TRBJ1-4 and V is TRBV5-4; no definite D call. The germline V gene has CDR1 SGHNT and CDR2 YYREEE (reference sequence). V was clipped by 4 bases and J by 0 bases, with 10 bases between them. The CDR3 contains 15 residues.

The rearrangement joins TRBV6-5 to TRBJ2-7; D call uncertain. Looked up from germline, CDR1 is MNHEY and CDR2 is SVGAGI. The length of the CDR3 is 12 residues. The CDR3 nucleotides are TGTGCCAGCAGTCCAACCGGTGGCCCCCAGAAGGTC. This gives the protein CASSPTGGPQKV.

CDR3: CASSLPGNTEAFF. The CDR3 DNA reads TGTGCCAGCAGCTTACCAGGGAACACTGAAGCTTTCTTT. The rearrangement joins TRBV5-8 to TRBJ1-1; no clear D. Trimming cost V 2 bases and J 1 base, with 6 bases left between them. The V gene's germline CDR1 is SGHTS and CDR2 YDEGEE. The CDR3 totals 13 residues.

The chain carries TRBV19 and TRBJ2-1; the match to TRBD2 covers 10 bases. Germline CDR1 LNHDA, CDR2 SQIVND (reference sequence). The CDR3 consists of 17 residues. Trimming removed 5 bases from V and 0 bases from J; junction bases left unmatched: 7. This CDR3 is CASSQQTSGLSYNEQFF. The DNA of the CDR3 is TGTGCCAGTAGTCAACAGACTAGCGGGCTCTCCTACAATGAGCAGTTCTTC.